The 25 T cell receptor beta chains below were found in one sample sequenced in a study of monozygotic twins with inflammatory bowel disease. No DNA is given; TCRdb re-called the 5' RACE reads and lists each CDR3 protein once. This sample carries approximately 420,000 distinct CDR3 sequences, with less than 2.5% going to the ten biggest clones. Sequenced sample: blood. The receptors here all came from a human donor with ulcerative colitis or Crohn's disease, or a healthy co-twin of an affected twin (not recorded which).

This chain connects TRBV3-1 to TRBJ1-3; the D call from TCRdb, TRBD1, cannot be confirmed without DNA. The CDR3 contains 15 residues. CDR1 LGHDT and CDR2 YNNKEL come from the germline V gene (reference sequence). CDR3 sequence reads: CASSRPSGTGNTIYF. The full variable domain, rest sourced from reference TRBV3-1 and TRBJ1-3, is DTAVSQTPKYLVTQMGNDKSIKCEQNLGHDTMYWYKQDSKKFLKIMFSYNNKELIINETVPNRFSPKSPDKAHLNLHINSLELGDSAVYFCASSRPSGTGNTIYFGEGSWLTVV.

V gene TRBV7-9 combines with J gene TRBJ2-3; the D gene TCRdb calls, TRBD2, cannot be checked with no DNA. The germline V gene encodes CDR1 SEHNR and CDR2 FQNEAQ (reference sequence). There are 16 residues in the CDR3. CDR3 in amino acids: CASSSASGLKADTQYF.

The chain uses TRBV4-1 and TRBJ1-1. Germline V gives CDR1 MGHRA, CDR2 YSYEKL. The CDR3 is 14 amino acids. The CDR3 sequence: CASSQVDVNTEAFF.

The chain has TRBV6-5 and TRBJ2-7; absent DNA, TCRdb's TRBD2 call cannot be checked. The length of the CDR3 is 16 residues. The germline CDR1 and CDR2 sequences are MNHEY and SVGAGI. CDR3: CASSYPDLGGKSEQYF.

V usage is TRBV4-1 and J usage is TRBJ2-5; TCRdb designates TRBD1, a call that cannot be tested without DNA. Germline V gives CDR1 MGHRA, CDR2 YSYEKL. The CDR3 consists of 15 residues. The CDR3 reads CASSQGGRIPETQYF.

This chain joins TRBV12-3 or TRBV12-4 and TRBJ1-4. There are 14 residues in the CDR3. CDR3 amino acids: CASRSDIWGEKLFF.

The V and J genes are TRBV10-1 and TRBJ2-1. The CDR3 has 13 amino acids. CDR1 WNHNN and CDR2 SYGVQD come from the germline V gene (reference sequence). CDR3 in amino acids: CASGVTPYNEQFF.

The chain recombines TRBV20-1 with TRBJ2-5. This CDR3 has 15 amino acids. Germline V gene sequence: CDR1 DFQATT, CDR2 SNEGSKA (reference sequence). The CDR3 reads CSARDSGRYQETQYF.

The CDR3 is CASSARPNYGYTF. This rearrangement joins TRBV7-3 to TRBJ1-2. Germline values: CDR1 SGHTA, CDR2 FQGTGA. The CDR3 runs to 13 residues.

The chain carries TRBV2 and TRBJ1-5; no DNA is available, so the TRBD1 call from TCRdb remains unchecked. Per germline, CDR1 SNHLY and CDR2 FYNNEI. The CDR3 loop spans 14 amino acids. The CDR3 region is CASDSNLRTQPQHF. Supplemented by reference TRBV2 and TRBJ1-5, the full variable domain reads EPEVTQTPSHQVTQMGQEVILRCVPISNHLYFYWYRQILGQKVEFLVSFYNNEISEKSEIFDDQFSVERPDGSNFTLKIRSTKLEDSAMYFCASDSNLRTQPQHFGDGTRLSIL.

The rearrangement links TRBV7-9 to TRBJ1-1; TCRdb lists TRBD1, though no DNA is available to test this call. The CDR3 has 12 amino acids. CDR1 is SEHNR, CDR2 FQNEAQ, per germline (reference sequence). CDR3: CASSWGTAEAFF.

The V call is TRBV3-1, the J call TRBJ2-5; no DNA is available, so the TRBD2 call from TCRdb remains unchecked. This CDR3 region has 16 residues. CDR1 and CDR2 (germline): LGHDT, YNNKEL (reference sequence). CDR3 region: CASRYGLASGEETQYF.

CDR3 in amino acids: CASRIGDSPLHF. The V and J genes are TRBV7-2 and TRBJ1-6; TCRdb selects TRBD1, and the lack of DNA leaves this call unchecked. Per germline, CDR1 SGHTA and CDR2 FQGNSA. This CDR3 spans 12 amino acids.

V is TRBV3-1 and J is TRBJ2-3; TCRdb returns TRBD1, unconfirmable since there is no DNA. CDR1 and CDR2 (germline): LGHDT, YNNKEL (reference sequence). This CDR3 is 13 amino acids long. The CDR3 reads CASSQLGVDTQYF.

V usage is TRBV20-1 and J usage is TRBJ1-1; TCRdb returns TRBD1, unconfirmable since there is no DNA. Germline lookup yields CDR1 DFQATT and CDR2 SNEGSKA (reference sequence). The CDR3 covers 13 residues. This CDR3 reads CSARIRGPTEAFF.

The chain couples TRBV6-2 or TRBV6-3 to TRBJ1-1. The germline V gene has CDR1 MNHEY and CDR2 SVGEGT. The CDR3 contains 14 residues. The CDR3 region is CASSSADRNTEAFF.

The chain is built from TRBV24-1 and TRBJ2-7; as DNA is missing, the TRBD1 call by TCRdb cannot be tested. This CDR3 has 15 amino acids. CDR1 KGHDR and CDR2 SFDVKD come from the germline V gene. CDR3 region: CATSDPGTGNYEQYF.

J is TRBJ2-5 and V is TRBV3-1; TCRdb names TRBD2, which stays unverified in the absence of DNA. This CDR3 region has 16 residues. From germline, CDR1 is LGHDT and CDR2 YNNKEL (reference sequence). The CDR3 reads CASSQEGTGGPETQYF.

The V call is TRBV10-3, the J call TRBJ1-4. The CDR3 runs to 13 residues. Germline loops: CDR1 ENHRY, CDR2 SYGVKD. The CDR3 reads CAIGRGKNEKLFF.

The J gene is TRBJ2-5, the V gene TRBV18; with no DNA, the TCRdb D assignment of TRBD2 cannot be verified. The CDR3 totals 16 residues. Germline loops: CDR1 KGHSH, CDR2 LQKENI. The CDR3 protein is CASSPSRAGASETQYF. The complete variable domain, with remaining parts taken from reference TRBV18 and TRBJ2-5, reads NAGVMQNPRHLVRRRGQEARLRCSPMKGHSHVYWYRQLPEEGLKFMVYLQKENIIDESGMPKERFSAEFPKEGPSILRIQQVVRGDSAAYFCASSPSRAGASETQYFGPGTRLLVL.

The V and J genes are TRBV29-1 and TRBJ2-2; TCRdb designates TRBD1, a call that cannot be tested without DNA. The CDR3 runs to 14 residues. Per the germline V gene, CDR1 is SQVTM and CDR2 is ANQGSEA. The CDR3 region is CSVVGTGPTGELFF.

The chain has TRBV25-1 and TRBJ2-2. This CDR3 contains 15 residues. CDR1 is MGHDK and CDR2 is SYGVNS in the germline V gene. The CDR3 loop reads CASSDVYPNTGELFF.

The rearrangement uses TRBV5-4 and TRBJ2-6; no DNA is available, so the TRBD2 call from TCRdb remains unchecked. CDR3 length equals 17 residues. Per germline, CDR1 SGHNT and CDR2 YYREEE (reference sequence). CDR3 sequence reads: CASSPGALPSGANVLTF.

The V gene is TRBV24-1, the J gene TRBJ2-1; TCRdb lists TRBD1, though no DNA is available to test this call. Germline-derived CDR1 and CDR2 are KGHDR and SFDVKD. CDR3 size: 14 residues. This CDR3 reads CATSLTDRVNEQLF.

The chain employs TRBV28 and TRBJ1-2; TCRdb picks TRBD1, but there is no DNA to check that call. CDR1 and CDR2 (germline): MDHEN, SYDVKM. The CDR3 has 13 amino acids. The CDR3 region is CASSLSQGNGYTF.